Each of the 4 T cell receptor beta chains below was sequenced from the same sample in a study of T cells in Graves' hyperthyroidism and ophthalmopathy. TCR beta CDR3 regions were amplified from RNA. The TCR CDR3 was amplified in a first-round RT-PCR using the HTBI primer set. MiXCR, applied by TCRdb to the multiplex PCR reads, yields one record per CDR3 protein. The sample has fewer than 400,000 distinct CDR3 sequences, approximately 14% seen once. Sequencing was performed on blood. The receptors shown here come from a woman between 18 and 30 years old with Graves' hyperthyroidism that later progressed to Graves' ophthalmopathy.

The gene calls are TRBV6-1 and TRBJ2-1, with 7 bases fitting TRBD1. CDR3 size: 14 residues. The V gene's germline CDR1 is MNHNS and CDR2 SASEGT. V lost 5 bases, J lost 4 bases, and 5 bases stayed unmatched. The CDR3 DNA sequence: TGTGCCAGCAGTCGGGACAGTCCTTACAATGAGCAGTTCTTC. Protein: CASSRDSPYNEQFF.

The genes are TRBV20-1 and TRBJ1-5; TRBD1 matches 9 bases. CDR1 is DFQATT and CDR2 is SNEGSKA in the germline V gene (reference sequence). After removal of 1 base from V and 7 bases from J, the junction contained 11 bases not matched to a gene. This CDR3 has 16 residues. In DNA form, the CDR3 reads TGCAGTGCTAGAGGTTTCCCTACAGGGGGCGGACAGCCCCAGCATTTT. As protein: CSARGFPTGGGQPQHF.

This rearrangement joins TRBV4-2 to TRBJ1-4; no reliable D call. The CDR3 spans 15 residues. V was pared by 0 bases and J by 5 bases, with 10 bases between. CDR1 and CDR2 from the germline V gene are LGHNA and YNFKEQ. The CDR3 coding sequence is TGTGCCAGCAGCCAAGATCGGTCGGAGAATGAAAAACTGTTTTTT. Its translation is CASSQDRSENEKLFF.

This clonotype was counted ten times or more. The chain couples TRBV28 to TRBJ2-7; D call uncertain. From germline, CDR1 is MDHEN and CDR2 SYDVKM. CDR3 length: 15 amino acids. The V and J ends lost 4 bases and 0 bases respectively, with 13 bases between them. The CDR3, as DNA: TGTGCCAGCAGTTGGGGAAGAGAGTCCTCCTACGAGCAGTACTTC. Translating gives CASSWGRESSYEQYF.